The TCR beta chain described here comes from a study of type 1 and type 2 diabetes patients. Background on the study: Sequencing for the whole study yielded 18,976,912 paired-end reads.

Genomic DNA was the PCR template. The TCR beta CDR3 region was amplified using 30 forward and 13 reverse primers. TCRdb independently ran MiXCR on the multiplex PCR reads; one entry per CDR3 protein. This sample carries fewer than 350,000 distinct CDR3 sequences, roughly 50% of them seen once, and the ten largest clones take roughly an eighth. CDR1 and CDR2 from the germline V gene are GTSNPN and SVGIG (reference sequence). The CDR3 is made up of 12 amino acids. V was trimmed by 4 bases and J by 9 bases, leaving 13 bases between them. This clonotype was obtained from a man aged 18 to 30 with type 2 diabetes. The specimen sequenced was peripheral blood mononuclear cells (PBMCs). The chain uses TRBV30 and TRBJ2-1; D may be TRBD1 (5 bases). The CDR3 reads CAWITSQGEQFF. CDR3 nucleotides: TGTGCCTGGATTACATCCCAGGGTGAGCAGTTCTTC.